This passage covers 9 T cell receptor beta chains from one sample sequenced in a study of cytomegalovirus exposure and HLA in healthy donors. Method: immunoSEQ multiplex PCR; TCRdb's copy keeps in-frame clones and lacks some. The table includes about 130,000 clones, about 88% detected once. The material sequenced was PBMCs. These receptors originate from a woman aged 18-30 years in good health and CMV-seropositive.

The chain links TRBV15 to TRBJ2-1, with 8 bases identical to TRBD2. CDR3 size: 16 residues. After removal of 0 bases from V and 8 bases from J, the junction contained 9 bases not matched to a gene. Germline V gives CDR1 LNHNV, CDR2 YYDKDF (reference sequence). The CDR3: CATSRDGGASRDEQFF. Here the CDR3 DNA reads TGTGCCACCAGCAGAGACGGGGGGGCGTCGCGGGATGAGCAGTTCTTC. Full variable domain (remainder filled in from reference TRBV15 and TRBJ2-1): DAMVIQNPRYQVTQFGKPVTLSCSQTLNHNVMYWYQQKSSQAPKLLFHYYDKDFNNEADTPDNFQSRRPNTSFCFLDIRSPGLGDTAMYLCATSRDGGASRDEQFFGPGTRLTVL.

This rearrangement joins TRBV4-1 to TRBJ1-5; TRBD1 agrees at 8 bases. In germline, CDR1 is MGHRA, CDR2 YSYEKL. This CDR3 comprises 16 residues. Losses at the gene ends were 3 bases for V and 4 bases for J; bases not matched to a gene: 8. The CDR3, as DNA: TGCGCCAGCAGCCATGGGCCGCAGGGGGCAAATCAGCCCCAGCATTTT. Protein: CASSHGPQGANQPQHF.

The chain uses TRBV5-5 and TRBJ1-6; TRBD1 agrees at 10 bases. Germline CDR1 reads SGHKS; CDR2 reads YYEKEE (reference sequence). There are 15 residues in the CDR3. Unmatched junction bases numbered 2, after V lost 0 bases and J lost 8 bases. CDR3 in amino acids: CASSLAGQGYSPLHF. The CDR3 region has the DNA TGTGCCAGCAGCTTGGCGGGACAGGGGTATTCACCCCTCCACTTT.

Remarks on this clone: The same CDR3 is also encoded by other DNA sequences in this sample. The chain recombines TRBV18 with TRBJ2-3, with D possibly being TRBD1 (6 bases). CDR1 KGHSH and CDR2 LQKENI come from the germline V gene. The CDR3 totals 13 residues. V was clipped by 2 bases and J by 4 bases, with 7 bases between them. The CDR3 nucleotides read TGTGCCAGCTCACCAGGGGGCGCAGATACGCAGTATTTT. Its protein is CASSPGGADTQYF. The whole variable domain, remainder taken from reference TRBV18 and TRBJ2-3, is NAGVMQNPRHLVRRRGQEARLRCSPMKGHSHVYWYRQLPEEGLKFMVYLQKENIIDESGMPKERFSAEFPKEGPSILRIQQVVRGDSAAYFCASSPGGADTQYFGPGTRLTVL.

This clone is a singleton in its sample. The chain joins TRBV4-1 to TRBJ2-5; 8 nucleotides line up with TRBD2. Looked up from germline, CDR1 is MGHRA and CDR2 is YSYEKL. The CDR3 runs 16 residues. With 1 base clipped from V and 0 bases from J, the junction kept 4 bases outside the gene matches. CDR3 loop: CASSQAPSGYQETQYF. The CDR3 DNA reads TGCGCCAGCAGCCAAGCTCCTAGCGGGTACCAAGAGACCCAGTACTTC.

CDR3 sequence reads: CASSLVRGTSRVKNIQYF. The CDR3 DNA reads as TGTGCCAGCAGCTTAGTCCGGGGGACTAGCAGGGTCAAAAACATTCAGTACTTC. V and J are TRBV7-8 and TRBJ2-4; 9 nucleotides line up with TRBD2. J gave up 3 bases and V 1 base, and 10 bases lay outside the gene matches. CDR1 SGHVS and CDR2 FQNEAQ come from the germline V gene. This CDR3 contains 18 residues.

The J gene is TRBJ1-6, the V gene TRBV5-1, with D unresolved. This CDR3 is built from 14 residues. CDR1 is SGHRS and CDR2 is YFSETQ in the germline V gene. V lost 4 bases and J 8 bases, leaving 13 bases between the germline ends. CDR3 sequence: CASSGGSKDSPLHF. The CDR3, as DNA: TGCGCCAGCAGCGGCGGGTCGAAGGATTCACCCCTCCACTTT.

The CDR3 reads CATGQQNTEAFF. The CDR3 DNA follows: TGTGCCACCGGACAGCAGAACACTGAAGCTTTCTTT. The chain joins TRBV10-3 to TRBJ1-1; TRBD1 is a possible D gene (6 bases). CDR3 size: 12 residues. V lost 10 bases, J lost 1 base, and 10 bases lay in between. Germline-derived CDR1 and CDR2 are ENHRY and SYGVKD.

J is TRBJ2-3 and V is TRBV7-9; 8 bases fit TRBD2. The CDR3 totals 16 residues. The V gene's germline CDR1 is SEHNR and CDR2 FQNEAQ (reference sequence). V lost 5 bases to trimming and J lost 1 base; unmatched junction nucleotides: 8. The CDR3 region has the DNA TGTGCCAGCAGCCTTGGCGGGGGGACCCGCACAGATACGCAGTATTTT. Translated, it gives CASSLGGGTRTDTQYF.